Listed below are T cell receptor beta chains from one sample, sequenced in a study of blood T cell repertoires in COVID-19. Data came from immunoSEQ multiplex PCR; TCRdb stores just in-frame clones and leaves some out. Of under 150,000 clones listed, about 85% are singletons. Sequenced input: peripheral blood. These TCRs come from a man aged 50 or older with acute or convalescent COVID-19. Both conserved end residues are part of each CDR3. The order of the fields is CDR3 protein, CDR3 DNA, J gene, D gene, clone size, V gene. D genes are given only for firm matches. Size is omitted from some rows. Given values are once, few, many or a class for expanded clones.

cdr3_aa: CASKTGLGYEQYF; cdr3_nt: TGTGCCAGTAAGACAGGGTTGGGCTACGAGCAGTACTTC; j_call: TRBJ2-7; d_call: TRBD1; clone_size: -; v_call: TRBV6-5
cdr3_aa: CASSEGWHSGANVLTF; cdr3_nt: TGTGCCAGCAGTGAAGGGTGGCACTCTGGGGCCAACGTCCTGACTTTC; j_call: TRBJ2-6; d_call: -; clone_size: -; v_call: TRBV2
cdr3_aa: CASSYTGGTEAFF; cdr3_nt: TGTGCCAGCAGCTACACCGGCGGAACTGAAGCTTTCTTT; j_call: TRBJ1-1; d_call: -; clone_size: -; v_call: TRBV11-2
cdr3_aa: CATLPTGRDEQYF; cdr3_nt: TGTGCCACCTTACCGACGGGGAGGGACGAGCAGTACTTC; j_call: TRBJ2-7; d_call: TRBD2; clone_size: once; v_call: TRBV28
cdr3_aa: CASSEDGRTGELFF; cdr3_nt: TGTGCCAGCAGTGAAGATGGCCGCACCGGGGAGCTGTTTTTT; j_call: TRBJ2-2; d_call: -; clone_size: -; v_call: TRBV2
cdr3_aa: CASSQDAGGRELFF; cdr3_nt: TGTGCCAGCAGCCAAGACGCGGGGGGCCGGGAGCTGTTTTTT; j_call: TRBJ2-2; d_call: TRBD2; clone_size: -; v_call: TRBV3-1/TRBV3-2
cdr3_aa: CASSADDRDWYTEAFF; cdr3_nt: TGTGCCAGCAGCGCAGACGACAGGGATTGGTACACTGAAGCTTTCTTT; j_call: TRBJ1-1; d_call: TRBD1; clone_size: -; v_call: TRBV9
cdr3_aa: CASRLGGGGGYTF; cdr3_nt: TGTGCCAGCAGGCTAGGGGGCGGTGGTGGCTACACCTTC; j_call: TRBJ1-2; d_call: TRBD1; clone_size: -; v_call: TRBV12-3/TRBV12-4
cdr3_aa: CASSQATGAPYGYTF; cdr3_nt: TGCGCCAGCAGCCAAGCGACAGGGGCCCCCTATGGCTACACCTTC; j_call: TRBJ1-2; d_call: TRBD1; clone_size: -; v_call: TRBV4-1
cdr3_aa: CATGDRGIYGYTF; cdr3_nt: TGTGCCACAGGGGACAGGGGTATCTATGGCTACACCTTC; j_call: TRBJ1-2; d_call: TRBD1; clone_size: few; v_call: TRBV10-3
cdr3_aa: CASSPPPNAQGYGYTF; cdr3_nt: TGTGCCAGCTCACCGCCCCCGAACGCACAGGGTTATGGCTACACCTTC; j_call: TRBJ1-2; d_call: -; clone_size: -; v_call: TRBV18
cdr3_aa: CAISEGRGGQPQHF; cdr3_nt: TGTGCCATCAGTGAAGGAAGGGGGGGTCAGCCCCAGCATTTT; j_call: TRBJ1-5; d_call: -; clone_size: -; v_call: TRBV10-3
cdr3_aa: CASSLELAGASNYEQYF; cdr3_nt: TGTGCCAGCAGCTTAGAACTAGCGGGGGCCTCCAACTACGAGCAGTACTTC; j_call: TRBJ2-7; d_call: TRBD2; clone_size: -; v_call: TRBV7-9
cdr3_aa: CASSFTGGRTEAFF; cdr3_nt: TGTGCCAGCAGTTTCACAGGGGGGAGGACTGAAGCTTTCTTT; j_call: TRBJ1-1; d_call: TRBD1; clone_size: -; v_call: TRBV27
cdr3_aa: CASSEAPDTEAFF; cdr3_nt: TGCGCCAGCAGTGAGGCACCGGACACTGAAGCTTTCTTT; j_call: TRBJ1-1; d_call: -; clone_size: -; v_call: TRBV10-1
cdr3_aa: CASSQIGLANQETQYF; cdr3_nt: TGTGCCAGCAGCCAAATCGGACTAGCGAACCAAGAGACCCAGTACTTC; j_call: TRBJ2-5; d_call: TRBD2; clone_size: -; v_call: TRBV3-1/TRBV3-2
cdr3_aa: CAISPGQNEKLFF; cdr3_nt: TGTGCCATCAGCCCCGGACAGAATGAAAAACTGTTTTTT; j_call: TRBJ1-4; d_call: -; clone_size: -; v_call: TRBV10-3
cdr3_aa: CASSDGINTGIINYGYTF; cdr3_nt: TGCGCCAGCAGCGATGGTATAAATACAGGGATCATTAACTATGGCTACACCTTC; j_call: TRBJ1-2; d_call: -; clone_size: -; v_call: TRBV4-1
cdr3_aa: CASSFRTGHTEAFF; cdr3_nt: TGTGCCAGTAGTTTCCGGACAGGGCACACTGAAGCTTTCTTT; j_call: TRBJ1-1; d_call: TRBD1; clone_size: -; v_call: TRBV19
cdr3_aa: CASSPDYYEQYF; cdr3_nt: TGCGCCAGCAGTCCAGACTACTACGAGCAGTACTTC; j_call: TRBJ2-7; d_call: -; clone_size: -; v_call: TRBV10-1
cdr3_aa: CASSLFWGDDKNIQYF; cdr3_nt: TGTGCCAGCAGTTTATTTTGGGGGGATGACAAAAACATTCAGTACTTC; j_call: TRBJ2-4; d_call: -; clone_size: -; v_call: TRBV28
cdr3_aa: CASSIRRRVGRPNQPQHF; cdr3_nt: TGTGCCAGTAGTATAAGGCGCCGGGTAGGCCGGCCGAATCAGCCCCAGCATTTT; j_call: TRBJ1-5; d_call: -; clone_size: once; v_call: TRBV19
cdr3_aa: CASSHGTGGALDEKLFF; cdr3_nt: TGCGCCAGCAGCCACGGGACAGGGGGCGCATTGGATGAAAAACTGTTTTTT; j_call: TRBJ1-4; d_call: TRBD1; clone_size: -; v_call: TRBV5-1
cdr3_aa: CASSNTGYTEAFF; cdr3_nt: TGTGCCAGCAGTAATACAGGGTACACTGAAGCTTTCTTT; j_call: TRBJ1-1; d_call: -; clone_size: -; v_call: TRBV12-3/TRBV12-4
cdr3_aa: CASSLTGLDEKLFF; cdr3_nt: TGCGCCAGCAGCTTGACAGGTTTGGACGAAAAACTGTTTTTT; j_call: TRBJ1-4; d_call: -; clone_size: -; v_call: TRBV5-1
cdr3_aa: CATSDTVAPTGELFF; cdr3_nt: TGTGCCACCAGTGATACGGTCGCACCCACCGGGGAGCTGTTTTTT; j_call: TRBJ2-2; d_call: -; clone_size: -; v_call: TRBV24-1
cdr3_aa: CASSIRTGSVDTQYF; cdr3_nt: TGTGCCAGTAGTATTAGGACAGGGTCGGTAGATACGCAGTATTTT; j_call: TRBJ2-3; d_call: TRBD1; clone_size: -; v_call: TRBV19
cdr3_aa: CASSVLGDNQPQHF; cdr3_nt: TGTGCCAGCAGTGTTTTAGGAGACAATCAGCCCCAGCATTTT; j_call: TRBJ1-5; d_call: -; clone_size: -; v_call: TRBV2
cdr3_aa: CASSLSGTGLGGNTIYF; cdr3_nt: TGTGCCAGCAGTTTATCCGGGACAGGGCTTGGGGGGAACACCATATATTTT; j_call: TRBJ1-3; d_call: TRBD1; clone_size: -; v_call: TRBV28
cdr3_aa: CASSLFGGYGYTF; cdr3_nt: TGTGCCAGCAGTTTATTCGGGGGCTATGGCTACACCTTC; j_call: TRBJ1-2; d_call: -; clone_size: -; v_call: TRBV12-3/TRBV12-4
cdr3_aa: CASSFPDIGRGYTF; cdr3_nt: TGTGCCAGCAGCTTCCCGGACATCGGAAGAGGCTACACCTTC; j_call: TRBJ1-2; d_call: -; clone_size: -; v_call: TRBV5-4
cdr3_aa: CASSTAGSGNTIYF; cdr3_nt: TGTGCCAGTAGTACCGCAGGCTCTGGAAACACCATATATTTT; j_call: TRBJ1-3; d_call: -; clone_size: -; v_call: TRBV19
cdr3_aa: CASRDWGGSTDTQYF; cdr3_nt: TGTGCCAGCAGGGATTGGGGCGGCAGCACAGATACGCAGTATTTT; j_call: TRBJ2-3; d_call: -; clone_size: -; v_call: TRBV6-4
cdr3_aa: CASSATGADYGYTF; cdr3_nt: TGCGCCAGCAGCGCGACAGGGGCCGACTATGGCTACACCTTC; j_call: TRBJ1-2; d_call: TRBD1; clone_size: -; v_call: TRBV5-1
cdr3_aa: CASSLDPGGYNEQFF; cdr3_nt: TGTGCCAGCAGCTTAGACCCCGGGGGGTACAATGAGCAGTTCTTC; j_call: TRBJ2-1; d_call: TRBD2; clone_size: -; v_call: TRBV11-2
cdr3_aa: CASSSQGSGNTIYF; cdr3_nt: TGCGCCAGCAGCTCACAGGGTTCTGGAAACACCATATATTTT; j_call: TRBJ1-3; d_call: -; clone_size: -; v_call: TRBV5-1
cdr3_aa: CASSQERESGDGYTF; cdr3_nt: TGTGCCAGCAGCCAAGAGAGGGAGTCAGGGGACGGCTACACCTTC; j_call: TRBJ1-2; d_call: -; clone_size: -; v_call: TRBV14
cdr3_aa: CASSQGLAGNEQFF; cdr3_nt: TGTGCCAGCAGCCAAGGACTAGCGGGGAATGAGCAGTTCTTC; j_call: TRBJ2-1; d_call: TRBD2; clone_size: -; v_call: TRBV3-1/TRBV3-2
cdr3_aa: CARNRDRVGETQYF; cdr3_nt: TGTGCCAGAAACCGGGACAGGGTAGGTGAGACCCAGTACTTC; j_call: TRBJ2-5; d_call: TRBD1; clone_size: few; v_call: TRBV6-4
cdr3_aa: CASRRTGNTGELFF; cdr3_nt: TGTGCCAGCAGGAGGACAGGGAACACCGGGGAGCTGTTTTTT; j_call: TRBJ2-2; d_call: TRBD1; clone_size: -; v_call: TRBV6-5
cdr3_aa: CASSEETAHESSYEQYF; cdr3_nt: TGTGCCAGCAGTGAAGAAACCGCACACGAAAGCTCCTACGAGCAGTACTTC; j_call: TRBJ2-7; d_call: -; clone_size: few; v_call: TRBV6-1
cdr3_aa: CASSALGGNTEAFF; cdr3_nt: TGTGCCAGCAGCGCCTTGGGGGGGAACACTGAAGCTTTCTTT; j_call: TRBJ1-1; d_call: -; clone_size: -; v_call: TRBV2
cdr3_aa: CASSPRTPDNSPLHF; cdr3_nt: TGTGCCAGCAGTCCTCGGACACCCGATAATTCACCCCTCCACTTT; j_call: TRBJ1-6; d_call: -; clone_size: -; v_call: TRBV6-6
cdr3_aa: CASSHGSGKAEAFF; cdr3_nt: TGTGCCAGCAGCCACGGTTCAGGGAAGGCTGAAGCTTTCTTT; j_call: TRBJ1-1; d_call: -; clone_size: -; v_call: TRBV14
cdr3_aa: CASSHYRGNQPQHF; cdr3_nt: TGTGCCAGCAGTCACTACAGGGGCAATCAGCCCCAGCATTTT; j_call: TRBJ1-5; d_call: -; clone_size: -; v_call: TRBV28
cdr3_aa: CSVSGGAGQYF; cdr3_nt: TGCAGCGTTTCCGGGGGGGCCGGTCAATACTTC; j_call: TRBJ2-4; d_call: TRBD2; clone_size: few; v_call: TRBV29-1
cdr3_aa: CASSSAAFSSGNTIYF; cdr3_nt: TGCGCCAGCAGCTCGGCGGCGTTTTCCTCTGGAAACACCATATATTTT; j_call: TRBJ1-3; d_call: -; clone_size: -; v_call: TRBV5-1
cdr3_aa: CASTSQAQGAGSPLHF; cdr3_nt: TGTGCCAGTACCTCTCAGGCTCAGGGGGCAGGGTCACCCCTCCACTTT; j_call: TRBJ1-6; d_call: TRBD1; clone_size: many; v_call: TRBV19
cdr3_aa: CASSSRGDRANTEAFF; cdr3_nt: TGTGCCAGCAGTTCCAGGGGGGACAGGGCGAACACTGAAGCTTTCTTT; j_call: TRBJ1-1; d_call: TRBD1; clone_size: -; v_call: TRBV27